By proportion, the clone carrying this T cell receptor beta chain is medium-sized. The antigen is unknown. The sample belongs to a study of cytomegalovirus exposure and HLA in healthy donors. Overall study results and limits: Further analysis, carried out later, found HLA-associated TCR beta chains more clonally expanded than equally common other chains.

Vbeta (60) and Jbeta (13) primers were used in the PCR. Original methodology: There were around 78 million unique TCR beta chains by a later count, and 8.5 million to 14 million of them were shared. Some clones are missing from TCRdb's copy, which holds only in-frame ones; the method was immunoSEQ multiplex PCR. D and trimming come from the DNA, and the V and J calls and clone size come from that table. The sample lists approximately 69,000 clones; about 70% were seen once. V lost 10 bases to trimming and J lost 9 bases; unmatched junction nucleotides: 9. Germline CDR1 reads SGHAT; CDR2 reads FQNNGV. CDR3 length: 13 residues.

This chain joins TRBV11-2 and TRBJ2-1, with 10 bases that match TRBD2. This receptor was taken from a woman in her 30s in good health and CMV-seropositive. Sequences were obtained from PBMCs. As DNA, the CDR3 is TGTGCCATCATGGTAGCGGGGGGTGGTGAGCAGTTCTTC. Amino acid sequence: CAIMVAGGGEQFF.